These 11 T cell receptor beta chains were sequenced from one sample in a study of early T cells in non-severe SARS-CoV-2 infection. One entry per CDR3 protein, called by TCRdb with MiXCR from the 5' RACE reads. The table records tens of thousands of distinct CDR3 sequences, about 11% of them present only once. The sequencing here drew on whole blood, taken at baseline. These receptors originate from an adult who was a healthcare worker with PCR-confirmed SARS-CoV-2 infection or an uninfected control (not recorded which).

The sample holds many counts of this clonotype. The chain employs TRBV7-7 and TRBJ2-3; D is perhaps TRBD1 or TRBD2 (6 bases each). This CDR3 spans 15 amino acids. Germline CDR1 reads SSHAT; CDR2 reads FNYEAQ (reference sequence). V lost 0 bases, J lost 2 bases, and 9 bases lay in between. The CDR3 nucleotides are TGTGCCAGCAGCTTAGCCCCGGGGGCCACAGATACGCAGTATTTT. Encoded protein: CASSLAPGATDTQYF.

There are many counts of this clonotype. The CDR3, as DNA: TGTGCCATCAGTGGCCGGGACATTTTCACAGATACGCAGTATTTT. Protein sequence: CAISGRDIFTDTQYF. The J gene is TRBJ2-3, the V gene TRBV10-3; possibly TRBD1 for D (6 bases). V gave up 4 bases and J gave up 2 bases, with 13 bases separating them. Looked up from germline, CDR1 is ENHRY and CDR2 is SYGVKD. CDR3 length: 15 residues.

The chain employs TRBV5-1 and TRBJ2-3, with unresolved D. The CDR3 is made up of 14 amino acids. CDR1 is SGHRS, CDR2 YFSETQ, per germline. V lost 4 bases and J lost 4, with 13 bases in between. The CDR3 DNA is TGCGCCAGCAGCCTTTTACGACCCCCAGATACGCAGTATTTT. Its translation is CASSLLRPPDTQYF.

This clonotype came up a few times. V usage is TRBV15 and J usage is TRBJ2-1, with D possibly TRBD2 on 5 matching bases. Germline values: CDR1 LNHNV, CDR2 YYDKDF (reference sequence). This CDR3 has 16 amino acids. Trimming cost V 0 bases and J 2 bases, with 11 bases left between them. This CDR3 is CATSRDPPGTYNEQFF. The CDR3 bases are TGTGCCACCAGCAGAGATCCCCCGGGAACCTACAATGAGCAGTTCTTC.

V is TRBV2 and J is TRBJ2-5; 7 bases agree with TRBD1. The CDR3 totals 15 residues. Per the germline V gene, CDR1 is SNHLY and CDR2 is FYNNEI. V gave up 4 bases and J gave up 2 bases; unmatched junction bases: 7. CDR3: CASSGQGPGQETQYF. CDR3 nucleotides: TGTGCCAGCAGTGGACAGGGACCTGGGCAAGAGACCCAGTACTTC.

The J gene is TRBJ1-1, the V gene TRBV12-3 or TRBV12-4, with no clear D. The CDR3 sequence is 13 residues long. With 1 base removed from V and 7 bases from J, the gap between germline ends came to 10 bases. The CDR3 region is CASSLVEGGEAFF. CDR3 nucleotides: TGTGCCAGCAGTTTAGTCGAGGGCGGTGAAGCTTTCTTT.

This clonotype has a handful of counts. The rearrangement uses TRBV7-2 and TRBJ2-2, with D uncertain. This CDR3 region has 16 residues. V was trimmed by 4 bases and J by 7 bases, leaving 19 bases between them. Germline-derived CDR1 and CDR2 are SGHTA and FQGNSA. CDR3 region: CASSSTDFGYSGELFF. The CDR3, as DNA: TGTGCCAGCAGCTCCACAGACTTTGGGTATAGCGGGGAGCTGTTTTTT.

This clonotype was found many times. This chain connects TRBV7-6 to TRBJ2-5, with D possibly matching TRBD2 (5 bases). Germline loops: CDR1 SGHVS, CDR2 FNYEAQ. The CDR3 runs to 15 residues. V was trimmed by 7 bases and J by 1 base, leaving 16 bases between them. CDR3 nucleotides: TGTGCCAGCAAGTCGGGATTCAACCCCCAAGAGACCCAGTACTTC. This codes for CASKSGFNPQETQYF.

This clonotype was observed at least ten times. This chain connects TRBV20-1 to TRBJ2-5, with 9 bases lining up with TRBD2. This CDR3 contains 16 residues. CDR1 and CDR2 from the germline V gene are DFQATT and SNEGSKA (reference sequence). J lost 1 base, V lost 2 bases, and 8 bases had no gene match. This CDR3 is CSARKLSGGLQETQYF. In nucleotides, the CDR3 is TGCAGTGCTAGAAAACTTAGCGGGGGCCTCCAAGAGACCCAGTACTTC.

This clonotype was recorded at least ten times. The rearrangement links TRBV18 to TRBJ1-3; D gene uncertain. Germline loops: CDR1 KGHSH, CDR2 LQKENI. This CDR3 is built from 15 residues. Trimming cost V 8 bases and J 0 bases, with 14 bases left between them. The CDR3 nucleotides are TGTGCCAGCGCCCAGGCGGAGAGCTCTGGAAACACCATATATTTT. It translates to CASAQAESSGNTIYF.

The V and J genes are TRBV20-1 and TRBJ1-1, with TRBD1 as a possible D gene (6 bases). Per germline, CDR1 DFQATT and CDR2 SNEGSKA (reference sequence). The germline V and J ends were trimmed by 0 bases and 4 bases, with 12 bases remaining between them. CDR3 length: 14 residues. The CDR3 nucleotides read TGCAGTGCTAGAGACCGGAGGGGGAGCACTGAAGCTTTCTTT. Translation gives CSARDRRGSTEAFF.